The 8 T cell receptor beta chains below come from one sample, sequenced in a study of OX40 agonist ivuxolimab in advanced cancers. Here immunoSEQ multiplex PCR was the method, and the copy in TCRdb shows in-frame clones only, minus some. The table records 35,000 to 45,000 clones, roughly 90% of them present only once. This specimen consisted of CD4+ or CD8+ T cells sorted from blood, obtained in a trial of the OX40 agonist ivuxolimab. These receptors were obtained from an adult with an advanced solid tumor such as melanoma, head and neck, liver or kidney cancer.

The sample holds a few counts of this clone. The chain links TRBV7-6 to TRBJ2-5; 11 bases are shared with TRBD2. The CDR3 loop spans 15 amino acids. Germline loops: CDR1 SGHVS, CDR2 FNYEAQ. V was clipped by 4 bases and J by 5 bases; unmatched bases: 6. For the CDR3, the DNA is TGTGCCAGCAGCTATGTAGCGGGAGGGCTGGAGACCCAGTACTTC. This translates into CASSYVAGGLETQYF.

The rearrangement joins TRBV5-1 to TRBJ2-5; TRBD1 might be the D (6 bases). CDR1 is SGHRS, CDR2 YFSETQ, per germline. The CDR3 totals 15 residues. Trimming cost V 6 bases and J 5 bases, with 20 bases left between them. CDR3 region: CASTPTQGSGETQYF. The CDR3 DNA follows: TGCGCCAGCACCCCAACGCAGGGGTCGGGGGAGACCCAGTACTTC.

This clone was seen only once. The chain uses TRBV7-8 and TRBJ2-3, with TRBD2 matching over 8 bases. Trimming took 5 bases from V and 7 from J; bases not matched to a gene: 11. The CDR3 runs 15 residues. The germline V gene has CDR1 SGHVS and CDR2 FQNEAQ. This chain's CDR3 is CASSLGLVFPNTQYF. CDR3 bases: TGTGCCAGCAGCCTGGGACTAGTTTTCCCAAATACGCAGTATTTT.

The genes are TRBV10-2 and TRBJ2-2; no clear D. The CDR3 runs to 13 residues. The V end was cut by 4 bases, the J end by 6 bases, with 9 bases between. Germline lookup yields CDR1 WSHSY and CDR2 SAAADI. Written as DNA, the CDR3 is TGCGCCAGCAGTGTGACAATTCCCGGGGAGCTGTTTTTT. It yields the protein CASSVTIPGELFF.

V usage is TRBV4-1 and J usage is TRBJ2-7; D is possibly TRBD1 (7 bases). CDR1 MGHRA and CDR2 YSYEKL come from the germline V gene. Deletions cut 1 base from V and 1 base from J, with 11 bases between. The CDR3 has 15 amino acids. CDR3 sequence (DNA): TGCGCCAGCAGCCAAGCTTCAGGGGGGTCCTACGAGCAGTACTTC. Amino acids: CASSQASGGSYEQYF.

This CDR3 is CASSPGRLETQYF. In nucleotides, the CDR3 is TGTGCCAGCAGCCCCGGGCGACTAGAGACCCAGTACTTC. The chain carries TRBV7-9 and TRBJ2-5; D is unresolved. V lost 5 bases, J lost 4 bases, and 11 bases lay in between. Germline V CDR1 and CDR2: SEHNR, FQNEAQ (reference sequence). The CDR3 is 13 amino acids.

The rearrangement uses TRBV4-1 and TRBJ1-5, with unresolved D. Germline loops: CDR1 MGHRA, CDR2 YSYEKL. The V end lost 3 bases, the J end lost 0 bases, and 9 bases lay between the germline ends. The CDR3 spans 15 residues. The CDR3, as DNA: TGCGCCAGCAGCCATCCGGGCGGTAGCAATCAGCCCCAGCATTTT. Translating gives CASSHPGGSNQPQHF.

The chain employs TRBV7-9 and TRBJ2-7, with TRBD1 matching over 11 bases. This CDR3 has 18 amino acids. With V trimmed by 3 bases and J by 3 bases, 13 bases remained unmatched. Germline CDR1 and CDR2: SEHNR and FQNEAQ (reference sequence). The CDR3 is CASSFPTSGTGGFYEQYF. In DNA form, the CDR3 reads TGTGCCAGCAGCTTCCCCACCTCCGGGACAGGGGGATTCTACGAGCAGTACTTC.